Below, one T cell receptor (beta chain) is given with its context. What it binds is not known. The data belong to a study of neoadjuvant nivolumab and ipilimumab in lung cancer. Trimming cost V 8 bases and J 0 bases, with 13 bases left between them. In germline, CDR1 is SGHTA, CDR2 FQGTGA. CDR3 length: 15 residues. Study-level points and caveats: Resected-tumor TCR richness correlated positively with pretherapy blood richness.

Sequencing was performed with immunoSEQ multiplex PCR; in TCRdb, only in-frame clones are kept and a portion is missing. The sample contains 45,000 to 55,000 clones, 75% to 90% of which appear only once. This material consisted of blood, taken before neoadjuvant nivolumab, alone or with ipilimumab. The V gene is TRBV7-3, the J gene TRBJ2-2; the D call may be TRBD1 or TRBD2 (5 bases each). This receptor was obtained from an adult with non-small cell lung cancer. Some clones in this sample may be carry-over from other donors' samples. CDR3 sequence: CASAGTATNTGELFF. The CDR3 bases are TGTGCCAGCGCCGGGACCGCTACGAACACCGGGGAGCTGTTTTTT. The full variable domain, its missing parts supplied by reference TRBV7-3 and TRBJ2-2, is GAGVSQTPSNKVTEKGKYVELRCDPISGHTALYWYRQSLGQGPEFLIYFQGTGAADDSGLPNDRFFAVRPEGSVSTLKIQRTERGDSAVYLCASAGTATNTGELFFGEGSRLTVL.